This TCR beta chain is drawn from a study of long-term antiretroviral therapy in people with HIV. Study-wide points: The repertoire was dominated at all time points by clones expanded before ART. Post-ART diversity increased but stayed below transplant donor controls.

CDR3 length equals 16 residues. Deletions cut 3 bases from V and 6 bases from J, with 21 bases between. Germline V gene data show CDR1 as SGHDT and CDR2 as YYEEEE. As for this clone: No antigen is known for it.

The run of the v3.0 immunoSEQ assay was at survey level. Here immunoSEQ multiplex PCR was the method, and the copy in TCRdb shows in-frame clones only, minus some. The repertoire holds about 16,000 clones, with about 81% as singletons. United States facilities provided treatment to all participants with HIV. The chain employs TRBV5-6 and TRBJ1-1, with a weak D call TRBD1 (5 bases). The TCR was taken from a woman between 35 and 50 years old with HIV. The source was unsorted PBMCs, collected 3.2 years after starting antiretroviral therapy. This CDR3 reads CASSSGAGGVGAEAFF. Here the CDR3 DNA reads TGTGCCAGCAGCTCAGGAGCTGGCGGGGTGGGGGCTGAAGCTTTCTTT.